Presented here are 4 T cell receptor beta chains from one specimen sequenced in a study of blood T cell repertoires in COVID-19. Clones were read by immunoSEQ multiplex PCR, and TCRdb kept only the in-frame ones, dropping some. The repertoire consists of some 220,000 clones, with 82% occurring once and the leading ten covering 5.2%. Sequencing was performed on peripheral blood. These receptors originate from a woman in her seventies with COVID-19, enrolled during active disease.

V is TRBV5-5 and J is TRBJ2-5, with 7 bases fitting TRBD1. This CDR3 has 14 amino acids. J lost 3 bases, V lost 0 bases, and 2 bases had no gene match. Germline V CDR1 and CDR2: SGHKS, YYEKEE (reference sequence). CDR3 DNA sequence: TGTGCCAGCAGCTTGGCAGGGGGAAAAGAGACCCAGTACTTC. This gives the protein CASSLAGGKETQYF.

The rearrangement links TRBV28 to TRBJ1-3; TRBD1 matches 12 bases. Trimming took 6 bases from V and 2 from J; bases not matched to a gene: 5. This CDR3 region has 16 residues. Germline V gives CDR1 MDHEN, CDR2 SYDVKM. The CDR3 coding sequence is TGTGCCAGCAGGGAAGGGACAGGGGGCACTGGAAACACCATATATTTT. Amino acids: CASREGTGGTGNTIYF. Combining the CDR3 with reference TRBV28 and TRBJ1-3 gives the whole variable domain DVKVTQSSRYLVKRTGEKVFLECVQDMDHENMFWYRQDPGLGLRLIYFSYDVKMKEKGDIPEGYSVSREKKERFSLILESASTNQTSMYLCASREGTGGTGNTIYFGEGSWLTVV.

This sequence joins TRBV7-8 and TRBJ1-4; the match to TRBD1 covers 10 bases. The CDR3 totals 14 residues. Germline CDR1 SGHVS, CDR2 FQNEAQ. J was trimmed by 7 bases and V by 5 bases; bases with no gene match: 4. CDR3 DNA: TGTGCCAGCAGCCGAGACAGGGGGCCTGAAAAACTGTTTTTT. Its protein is CASSRDRGPEKLFF.

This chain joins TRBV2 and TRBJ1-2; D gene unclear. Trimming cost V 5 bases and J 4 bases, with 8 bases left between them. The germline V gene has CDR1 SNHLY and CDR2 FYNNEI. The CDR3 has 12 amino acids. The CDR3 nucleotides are TGTGCCAGCAGTTTCTCTTCCTATGGCTACACCTTC. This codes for CASSFSSYGYTF.